This record concerns one T cell receptor beta chain sequence. The CDR3 extends over 15 amino acids. V shed 4 bases and J 6 bases; nucleotides not matched to a gene: 7. CDR1 and CDR2 from the germline V gene are SEHNR and FQNEAQ (reference sequence). Time point in this sample: after dendritic cell vaccination, including at tumor progression/relapse. The record originates from a study of glioma-infiltrating T cells after dendritic cell vaccination. Overall study context: At biweekly intervals, patients got three intradermal dendritic cell vaccine injections.

The assay was immunoSEQ multiplex PCR, and TCRdb's table has in-frame clones only and misses some. The table has some 90,000 clones, about 81% seen once. This material consisted of blood, taken after dendritic cell vaccination. The TCR comes from a human donor with glioblastoma. The rearrangement links TRBV7-9 to TRBJ2-1, with 9 positions matching TRBD2. Written as DNA, the CDR3 is TGTGCCAGCAGCTCCGCTCTAGCGGGAATCAATGAGCAGTTCTTC. Its protein is CASSSALAGINEQFF.